These 4 T cell receptor beta chains were all obtained from the same sample, sequenced in a study of neurological immune-mediated disorders. TCRdb redid the calling of the 5' RACE reads with MiXCR, one entry per CDR3 protein. The sample holds under 70,000 distinct CDR3 sequences, approximately 25% seen once. This sample's time point: technical triplicate 2. Sequencing was done on a sample of PBMCs. All receptors derive from a man aged 55 to 70 with HTLV-1-associated myelopathy (HAM/TSP).

This clonotype showed up many times. The chain links TRBV11-2 to TRBJ1-2; 8 positions agree with TRBD1. From germline, CDR1 is SGHAT and CDR2 FQNNGV. The ends lost 3 bases at V and 2 bases at J; junction bases unmatched: 2. The CDR3 covers 14 residues. The CDR3 here is CASSLTGVNYGYTF. CDR3 coding DNA: TGTGCCAGCAGCTTGACAGGGGTGAACTATGGCTACACCTTC. Supplemented by reference TRBV11-2 and TRBJ1-2, the full variable domain reads EAGVAQSPRYKIIEKRQSVAFWCNPISGHATLYWYQQILGQGPKLLIQFQNNGVVDDSQLPKDRFSAERLKGVDSTLKIQPAKLEDSAVYLCASSLTGVNYGYTFGSGTRLTVV.

This clonotype was counted many times. This chain joins TRBV5-1 and TRBJ2-1; the match to TRBD1 covers 8 bases. Germline V gives CDR1 SGHRS, CDR2 YFSETQ. The CDR3 runs 13 residues. The V gene end was trimmed by 4 bases and the J gene end by 7 bases; junction bases not matched to a gene: 4. Written as DNA, the CDR3 is TGCGCCAGCAGCGCGCAGGGGGCGAATGAGCAGTTCTTC. Translated, it gives CASSAQGANEQFF.

The J gene is TRBJ2-5, the V gene TRBV14; a possible D gene is TRBD2 (6 bases). CDR1 and CDR2 (germline): SGHDN, FVKESK. CDR3 length equals 15 residues. Trimming pared 4 bases from V and 4 bases from J, leaving 16 bases between. In DNA, the CDR3 is TGTGCCAGCAGCCCCGGAGCGCTGGGAGGAGAGACCCAGTACTTC. This sequence encodes CASSPGALGGETQYF.

At least ten counts were recorded for this clonotype. V gene TRBV2 combines with J gene TRBJ2-1; 15 bases are shared with TRBD2. Germline V gives CDR1 SNHLY, CDR2 FYNNEI. The V and J ends lost 6 bases and 2 bases, in that order; junction bases with no gene match: 5. This CDR3 has 17 amino acids. In nucleotides, the CDR3 is TGTGCCAGCAGGGACGGACTAGCGGGAGGGGCCTACAATGAGCAGTTCTTC. It is translated as CASRDGLAGGAYNEQFF.